This TCR beta chain came from a study of blood T cell repertoires in COVID-19. Study-level background: Samples came from the United States, Italy and Spain, spanning acute and convalescent COVID-19. T cells, B-cell-depleted T cells, or PBMCs provided the cDNA or gDNA that served as material.

This clone was seen once. As handled by the study authors: Amplifying reference gene primers gave estimates of nucleated cell counts. Produced via immunoSEQ multiplex PCR; TCRdb's table is partial and in-frame only. V, J and clone size reflect that table, while D and trimming were determined from the DNA. This table holds under 350,000 clones, about 85% found once. V shed 10 bases and J shed 8 bases, with 15 bases lying between them. The CDR3 length is 12 residues. CDR1 is WSHSY, CDR2 SAAADI, per germline. Input material: peripheral blood. This chain links TRBV10-2 with TRBJ1-3; D is ambiguous. The sequence was obtained from a human donor in a cohort sampled during active COVID-19. The DNA of the CDR3 is TGCGCCACCCAGGACCCCGGGGACACCATATATTTT. Protein sequence: CATQDPGDTIYF.